These T cell receptor beta chains were read from a single sample in a study of T-cell reconstitution after alpha-beta-depleted transplantation in children. TCRdb re-analysed the PCR reads in MiXCR, keeping a single row per CDR3 protein. The profile shows hundreds of thousands of distinct CDR3 sequences, 6.5% to 10% of them singletons. This specimen consisted of PBMCs, mostly from graft donor cells, obtained 180 days after TCRalphabeta/CD19-depleted stem cell transplant. The receptors derive from a male patient under 18 who had a stem cell transplant for acute lymphoblastic leukemia, so the T cells may come from the graft donor. The CDR3 runs from the conserved cysteine through the conserved F or W. Fields, in order: CDR3 protein, CDR3 DNA, D gene, V gene, clone size, J gene. A D gene is named only where the DNA matches it firmly. A clone size is listed for some rows: how often the clone was seen (once, few, many), or a class if it is expanded.

cdr3_aa: CASITGLLRNEQFF; cdr3_nt: TGTGCCAGCATTACCGGACTCCTTAGGAATGAGCAGTTCTTC; d_call: .; v_call: TRBV12-3/TRBV12-4; clone_size: many; j_call: TRBJ2-1
cdr3_aa: CASSVGPGVGANVLTF; cdr3_nt: TGTGCCAGCAGCGTAGGGCCAGGGGTCGGGGCCAACGTCCTGACTTTC; d_call: .; v_call: TRBV9; clone_size: many; j_call: TRBJ2-6
cdr3_aa: CASSLTRGRELFF; cdr3_nt: TGTGCCAGCAGCTTGACCAGGGGGCGCGAACTGTTTTTT; d_call: TRBD1; v_call: TRBV12-3/TRBV12-4; clone_size: many; j_call: TRBJ1-4
cdr3_aa: CASSRQGISEQFF; cdr3_nt: TGCGCCAGCAGTAGACAGGGGATAAGCGAGCAGTTCTTC; d_call: TRBD1; v_call: TRBV5-1; clone_size: many; j_call: TRBJ2-1
cdr3_aa: CASSSPGLAWFF; cdr3_nt: TGTGCCAGCAGCTCCCCGGGACTAGCCTGGTTCTTC; d_call: TRBD2; v_call: TRBV7-2; clone_size: many; j_call: TRBJ2-1
cdr3_aa: CASSLAAGLYEQYF; cdr3_nt: TGTGCCAGCAGCTTAGCGGCAGGGCTCTACGAGCAGTACTTC; d_call: .; v_call: TRBV7-6; clone_size: many; j_call: TRBJ2-7
cdr3_aa: CASSQDYGQGASSTDTQYF; cdr3_nt: TGCGCCAGCAGCCAAGATTACGGACAGGGGGCATCTAGCACAGATACGCAGTATTTT; d_call: TRBD1; v_call: TRBV4-3; clone_size: many; j_call: TRBJ2-3
cdr3_aa: CATSDPPYNEQFF; cdr3_nt: TGTGCCACCAGTGATCCCCCGTACAATGAGCAGTTCTTC; d_call: .; v_call: TRBV24-1; clone_size: many; j_call: TRBJ2-1
cdr3_aa: CASSLRTGLSEAFF; cdr3_nt: TGCGCCAGCAGCTTGAGGACAGGGCTCTCTGAAGCTTTCTTT; d_call: TRBD1; v_call: TRBV5-1; clone_size: many; j_call: TRBJ1-1
cdr3_aa: CSVLPRVSQTGTEAFF; cdr3_nt: TGCAGCGTTCTCCCCCGGGTGAGTCAGACGGGGACTGAAGCTTTCTTT; d_call: .; v_call: TRBV29-1; clone_size: many; j_call: TRBJ1-1
cdr3_aa: CASSQDQPPGGSPLHF; cdr3_nt: TGCGCCAGCAGCCAAGACCAGCCCCCGGGCGGTTCACCCCTCCACTTT; d_call: .; v_call: TRBV4-3; clone_size: many; j_call: TRBJ1-6
cdr3_aa: CATQGRGELFF; cdr3_nt: TGTGCCACCCAGGGGCGCGGGGAGCTGTTTTTT; d_call: .; v_call: TRBV15; clone_size: many; j_call: TRBJ2-2
cdr3_aa: CASSQEQRNTGELFF; cdr3_nt: TGCGCCAGCAGCCAAGAACAAAGAAACACCGGGGAGCTGTTTTTT; d_call: .; v_call: TRBV4-1; clone_size: many; j_call: TRBJ2-2
cdr3_aa: CASSRTHSGNQPQHF; cdr3_nt: TGTGCCAGCAGCAGGACCCACTCGGGCAATCAGCCCCAGCATTTT; d_call: .; v_call: TRBV28; clone_size: few; j_call: TRBJ1-5
cdr3_aa: CSVEGLGTSGGDTQYF; cdr3_nt: TGCAGCGTTGAGGGCCTGGGGACTAGCGGGGGAGATACGCAGTATTTT; d_call: TRBD2; v_call: TRBV29-1; clone_size: many; j_call: TRBJ2-3
cdr3_aa: CASSLAGLAGPTDTQYF; cdr3_nt: TGTGCCAGCAGCTTGGCCGGACTAGCGGGGCCCACAGATACGCAGTATTTT; d_call: TRBD2; v_call: TRBV5-5; clone_size: many; j_call: TRBJ2-3
cdr3_aa: CASSTTLITEAFF; cdr3_nt: TGTGCCAGTAGTACCACACTAATCACTGAAGCTTTCTTT; d_call: .; v_call: TRBV19; clone_size: .; j_call: TRBJ1-1
cdr3_aa: CASSPWDGGATNEKLFF; cdr3_nt: TGTGCCAGCTCACCTTGGGACGGCGGGGCAACTAATGAAAAACTGTTTTTT; d_call: .; v_call: TRBV18; clone_size: many; j_call: TRBJ1-4
cdr3_aa: CASSFGAGEGQYF; cdr3_nt: TGTGCCAGCAGCTTCGGAGCGGGAGAAGGGCAGTACTTC; d_call: TRBD2; v_call: TRBV7-3; clone_size: many; j_call: TRBJ2-7
cdr3_aa: CASSYSPDHSGNTIYF; cdr3_nt: TGTGCCAGCAGTTACTCCCCCGATCACTCTGGAAACACCATATATTTT; d_call: .; v_call: TRBV6-5; clone_size: many; j_call: TRBJ1-3
cdr3_aa: CASSLADTSGANVLTF; cdr3_nt: TGTGCCAGCAGCTTAGCGGACACCTCTGGGGCCAACGTCCTGACTTTC; d_call: .; v_call: TRBV7-3; clone_size: many; j_call: TRBJ2-6
cdr3_aa: CASSLAYGSSSYNSPLHF; cdr3_nt: TGTGCCAGCAGCTTAGCCTACGGATCGAGCTCCTATAATTCACCCCTCCACTTT; d_call: .; v_call: TRBV7-2; clone_size: many; j_call: TRBJ1-6
cdr3_aa: CASSYGPAGETQYF; cdr3_nt: TGTGCCAGCAGTTACGGGCCCGCCGGGGAGACCCAGTACTTC; d_call: .; v_call: TRBV6-5; clone_size: many; j_call: TRBJ2-5
cdr3_aa: CSARGNRAYEQYF; cdr3_nt: TGCAGTGCTAGAGGGAACAGAGCCTACGAGCAGTACTTC; d_call: .; v_call: TRBV20-1; clone_size: many; j_call: TRBJ2-7
cdr3_aa: CASSLYHTTTDTQYF; cdr3_nt: TGTGCCAGCAGTTTATATCATACGACCACAGATACGCAGTATTTT; d_call: .; v_call: TRBV28; clone_size: .; j_call: TRBJ2-3
cdr3_aa: CSAATTGGSHGYTF; cdr3_nt: TGCAGTGCTGCCACAACAGGGGGCTCTCATGGCTACACCTTC; d_call: TRBD1; v_call: TRBV20-1; clone_size: many; j_call: TRBJ1-2
cdr3_aa: CSARGLGSVNQPQHF; cdr3_nt: TGCAGTGCCAGGGGACTAGGCAGCGTCAATCAGCCCCAGCATTTT; d_call: .; v_call: TRBV20-1; clone_size: many; j_call: TRBJ1-5
cdr3_aa: CASSLAGIYGETQYF; cdr3_nt: TGCGCCAGCAGCTTGGCGGGGATCTATGGAGAGACCCAGTACTTC; d_call: .; v_call: TRBV5-1; clone_size: many; j_call: TRBJ2-5
cdr3_aa: CASTPDRVYNEQFF; cdr3_nt: TGTGCCAGCACCCCGGACAGGGTATACAATGAGCAGTTCTTC; d_call: TRBD1; v_call: TRBV13; clone_size: .; j_call: TRBJ2-1
cdr3_aa: CASSPGVRYTGELFF; cdr3_nt: TGTGCCAGCAGCCCAGGGGTTAGGTACACCGGGGAGCTGTTTTTT; d_call: .; v_call: TRBV5-6; clone_size: .; j_call: TRBJ2-2
cdr3_aa: CASSLTQGGNYGYTF; cdr3_nt: TGTGCCAGCAGTTTAACCCAGGGGGGTAACTATGGCTACACCTTC; d_call: TRBD1; v_call: TRBV28; clone_size: many; j_call: TRBJ1-2
cdr3_aa: CASSLLSQYHSNQPQHF; cdr3_nt: TGTGCCAGCAGTTTATTGAGTCAGTACCATAGCAATCAGCCCCAGCATTTT; d_call: .; v_call: TRBV12-3/TRBV12-4; clone_size: many; j_call: TRBJ1-5
cdr3_aa: CASPPDERGGTDTQYF; cdr3_nt: TGTGCCAGCCCCCCGGATGAAAGGGGAGGCACAGATACGCAGTATTTT; d_call: .; v_call: TRBV28; clone_size: many; j_call: TRBJ2-3
cdr3_aa: CATRGTRKDDPGVELFF; cdr3_nt: TGTGCCACCCGGGGCACGCGTAAGGACGACCCAGGGGTGGAACTGTTTTTT; d_call: .; v_call: TRBV6-5; clone_size: many; j_call: TRBJ1-4
cdr3_aa: CASSPRGSGYEQYF; cdr3_nt: TGTGCCAGCAGTCCCCGAGGTAGCGGCTACGAGCAGTACTTC; d_call: .; v_call: TRBV28; clone_size: many; j_call: TRBJ2-7
cdr3_aa: CSARATGLPADTQYF; cdr3_nt: TGCAGTGCTAGGGCTACGGGACTCCCGGCGGATACGCAGTATTTT; d_call: .; v_call: TRBV20-1; clone_size: .; j_call: TRBJ2-3
cdr3_aa: CASSERRITEAFF; cdr3_nt: TGCGCCAGCAGCGAAAGGAGGATCACTGAAGCTTTCTTT; d_call: .; v_call: TRBV4-1; clone_size: many; j_call: TRBJ1-1
cdr3_aa: CSGLLGLGGTEAFF; cdr3_nt: TGCAGCGGTCTGCTGGGCTTGGGTGGGACTGAAGCTTTCTTT; d_call: .; v_call: TRBV29-1; clone_size: many; j_call: TRBJ1-1
cdr3_aa: CASSLRRDEQYF; cdr3_nt: TGTGCCAGCAGTCTACGTAGGGACGAGCAGTACTTC; d_call: .; v_call: TRBV6-5; clone_size: many; j_call: TRBJ2-7
cdr3_aa: CATSTGVQPQHF; cdr3_nt: TGTGCCACCAGTACAGGGGTGCAGCCCCAGCATTTT; d_call: TRBD1; v_call: TRBV24-1; clone_size: many; j_call: TRBJ1-5
cdr3_aa: CASSQGQRRNTEAFF; cdr3_nt: TGTGCCAGCAGCCAAGGACAGCGGAGGAACACTGAAGCTTTCTTT; d_call: .; v_call: TRBV3-1; clone_size: many; j_call: TRBJ1-1
cdr3_aa: CATSDSPGKGQETQYF; cdr3_nt: TGTGCCACCAGTGATTCCCCAGGGAAAGGCCAAGAGACCCAGTACTTC; d_call: .; v_call: TRBV24-1; clone_size: many; j_call: TRBJ2-5
cdr3_aa: CASSSGLASTDTQYF; cdr3_nt: TGTGCCAGCAGTTCCGGACTAGCGAGCACAGATACGCAGTATTTT; d_call: TRBD2; v_call: TRBV28; clone_size: .; j_call: TRBJ2-3
cdr3_aa: CASSYTRTAAYEQYF; cdr3_nt: TGTGCCAGCAGTTACACCCGGACGGCCGCCTACGAGCAGTACTTC; d_call: .; v_call: TRBV6-2/TRBV6-3; clone_size: many; j_call: TRBJ2-7
cdr3_aa: CASSSFDRSPLYNEQFF; cdr3_nt: TGTGCCAGCAGCTCCTTTGACAGGTCACCCCTTTACAATGAGCAGTTCTTC; d_call: .; v_call: TRBV5-5; clone_size: .; j_call: TRBJ2-1
cdr3_aa: CASSIQRLAVSYEQYF; cdr3_nt: TGTGCCAGCAGCATCCAGAGACTAGCGGTTAGCTACGAGCAGTACTTC; d_call: TRBD2; v_call: TRBV7-8; clone_size: many; j_call: TRBJ2-7
cdr3_aa: CASSWKAAGGPDTGELFF; cdr3_nt: TGCGCCAGCAGCTGGAAGGCAGCGGGGGGGCCGGACACCGGGGAGCTGTTTTTT; d_call: TRBD2; v_call: TRBV5-1; clone_size: many; j_call: TRBJ2-2
cdr3_aa: CASSDSPPSGSSHEQFF; cdr3_nt: TGTGCCAGCAGTGACTCGCCTCCTAGCGGGTCGTCTCATGAGCAGTTCTTC; d_call: TRBD2; v_call: TRBV6-4; clone_size: few; j_call: TRBJ2-1
cdr3_aa: CSATRIYSNQPQHF; cdr3_nt: TGCAGTGCCACCCGGATATATAGCAATCAGCCCCAGCATTTT; d_call: .; v_call: TRBV20-1; clone_size: many; j_call: TRBJ1-5
cdr3_aa: CASSLVRAGSDTQYF; cdr3_nt: TGCGCCAGCAGCTTGGTGAGGGCCGGTTCAGATACGCAGTATTTT; d_call: .; v_call: TRBV5-1; clone_size: many; j_call: TRBJ2-3